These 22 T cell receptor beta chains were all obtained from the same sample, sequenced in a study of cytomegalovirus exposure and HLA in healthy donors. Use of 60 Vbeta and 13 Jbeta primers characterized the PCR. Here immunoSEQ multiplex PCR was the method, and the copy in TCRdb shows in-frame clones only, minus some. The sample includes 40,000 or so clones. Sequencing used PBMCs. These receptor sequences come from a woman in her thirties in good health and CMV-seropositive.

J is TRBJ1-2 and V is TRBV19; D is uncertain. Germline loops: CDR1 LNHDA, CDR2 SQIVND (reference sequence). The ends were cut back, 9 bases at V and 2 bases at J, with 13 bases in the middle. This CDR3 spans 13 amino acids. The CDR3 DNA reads TGTGCCAGCCAAGAGGTCCGGAACTATGGCTACACCTTC. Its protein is CASQEVRNYGYTF.

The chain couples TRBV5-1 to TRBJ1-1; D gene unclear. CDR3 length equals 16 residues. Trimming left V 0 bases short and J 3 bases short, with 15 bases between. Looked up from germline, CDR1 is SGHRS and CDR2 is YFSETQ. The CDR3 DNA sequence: TGCGCCAGCAGCTTGGGGACGGGAGGATATTACACTGAAGCTTTCTTT. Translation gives CASSLGTGGYYTEAFF.

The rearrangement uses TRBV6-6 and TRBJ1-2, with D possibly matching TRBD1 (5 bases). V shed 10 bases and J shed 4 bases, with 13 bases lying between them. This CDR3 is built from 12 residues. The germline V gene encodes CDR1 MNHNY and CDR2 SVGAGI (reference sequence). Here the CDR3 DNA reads TGTGCCACGGGGACTCAAGGCTATGGCTACACCTTC. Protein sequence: CATGTQGYGYTF.

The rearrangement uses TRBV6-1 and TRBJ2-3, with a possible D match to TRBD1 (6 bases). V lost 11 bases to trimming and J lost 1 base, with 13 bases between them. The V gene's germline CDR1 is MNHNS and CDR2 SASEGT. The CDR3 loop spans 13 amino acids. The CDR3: CAGRAGGTDTQYF. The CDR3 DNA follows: TGTGCCGGAAGGGCAGGGGGCACAGATACGCAGTATTTT.

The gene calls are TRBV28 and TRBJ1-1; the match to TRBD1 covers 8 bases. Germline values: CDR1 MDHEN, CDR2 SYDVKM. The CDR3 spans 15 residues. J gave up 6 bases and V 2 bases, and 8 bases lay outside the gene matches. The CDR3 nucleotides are TGTGCCAGCAGTTTACCCCGGGACAGGATACCTGAAGCTTTCTTT. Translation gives CASSLPRDRIPEAFF. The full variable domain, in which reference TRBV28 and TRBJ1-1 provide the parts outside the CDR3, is DVKVTQSSRYLVKRTGEKVFLECVQDMDHENMFWYRQDPGLGLRLIYFSYDVKMKEKGDIPEGYSVSREKKERFSLILESASTNQTSMYLCASSLPRDRIPEAFFGQGTRLTVV.

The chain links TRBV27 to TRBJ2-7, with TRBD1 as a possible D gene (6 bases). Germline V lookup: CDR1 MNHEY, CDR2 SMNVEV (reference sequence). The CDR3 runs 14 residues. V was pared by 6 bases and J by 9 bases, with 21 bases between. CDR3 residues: CASSPRTAVIVQYF. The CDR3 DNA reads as TGTGCCAGCAGCCCGAGGACAGCCGTTATAGTGCAGTACTTC.

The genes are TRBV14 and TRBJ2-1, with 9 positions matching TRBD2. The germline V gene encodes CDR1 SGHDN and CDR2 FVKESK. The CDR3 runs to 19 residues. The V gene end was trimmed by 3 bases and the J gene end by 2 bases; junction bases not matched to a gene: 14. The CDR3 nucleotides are TGTGCCAGCAGCCAGTTTGGCGGGGGGGCCATCGGGCCCTACAATGAGCAGTTCTTC. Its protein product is CASSQFGGGAIGPYNEQFF.

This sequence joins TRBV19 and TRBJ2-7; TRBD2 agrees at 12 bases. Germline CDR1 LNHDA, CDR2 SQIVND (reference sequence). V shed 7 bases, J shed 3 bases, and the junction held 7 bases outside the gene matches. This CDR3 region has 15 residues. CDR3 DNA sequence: TGTGCCAGTATGTTCGCTAGCGGGGGGGACTACGAGCAGTACTTC. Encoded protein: CASMFASGGDYEQYF.

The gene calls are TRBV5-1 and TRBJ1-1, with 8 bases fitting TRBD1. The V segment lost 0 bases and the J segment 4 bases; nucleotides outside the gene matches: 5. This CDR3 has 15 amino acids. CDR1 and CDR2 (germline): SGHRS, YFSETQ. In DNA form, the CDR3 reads TGCGCCAGCAGCTTGGAGGCAGGGGGCTCCACTGAAGCTTTCTTT. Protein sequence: CASSLEAGGSTEAFF. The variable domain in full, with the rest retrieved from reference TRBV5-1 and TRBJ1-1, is KAGVTQTPRYLIKTRGQQVTLSCSPISGHRSVSWYQQTPGQGLQFLFEYFSETQRNKGNFPGRFSGRQFSNSRSEMNVSTLELGDSALYLCASSLEAGGSTEAFFGQGTRLTVV.

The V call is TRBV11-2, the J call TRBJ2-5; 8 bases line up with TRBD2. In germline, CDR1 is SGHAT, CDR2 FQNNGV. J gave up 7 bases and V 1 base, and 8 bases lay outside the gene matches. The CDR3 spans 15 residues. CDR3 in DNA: TGTGCCAGCAGCTTAGCAGGCACTAGCGGAGCGACCCAGTACTTC. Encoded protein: CASSLAGTSGATQYF.

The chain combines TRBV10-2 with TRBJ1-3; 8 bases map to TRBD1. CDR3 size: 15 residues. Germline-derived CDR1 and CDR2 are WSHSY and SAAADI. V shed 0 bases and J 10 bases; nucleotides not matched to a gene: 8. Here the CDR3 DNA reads TGCGCCAGCAGTGAGTCGACAGGGGTGGAACGAACCATATATTTT. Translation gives CASSESTGVERTIYF.

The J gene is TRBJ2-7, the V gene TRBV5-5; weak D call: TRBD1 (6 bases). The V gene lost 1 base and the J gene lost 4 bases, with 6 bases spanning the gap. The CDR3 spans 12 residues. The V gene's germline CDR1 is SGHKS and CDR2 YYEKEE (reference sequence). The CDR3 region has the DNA TGTGCCAGCAGCTTGACAGGGTACGAGCAGTACTTC. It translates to CASSLTGYEQYF.

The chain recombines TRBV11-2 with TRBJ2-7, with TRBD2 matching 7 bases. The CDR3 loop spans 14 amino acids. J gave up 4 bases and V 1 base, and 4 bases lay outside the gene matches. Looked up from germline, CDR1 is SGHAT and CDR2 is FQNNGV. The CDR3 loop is CASSLGTRIYEQYF. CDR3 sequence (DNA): TGTGCCAGCAGCTTAGGGACTAGAATTTACGAGCAGTACTTC.

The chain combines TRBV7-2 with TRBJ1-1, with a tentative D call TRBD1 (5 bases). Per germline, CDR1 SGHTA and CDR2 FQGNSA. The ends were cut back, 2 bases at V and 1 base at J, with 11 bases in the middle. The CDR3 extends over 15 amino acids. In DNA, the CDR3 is TGTGCCAGCAGCTTAACGTTCCAGGGGAACACTGAAGCTTTCTTT. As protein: CASSLTFQGNTEAFF. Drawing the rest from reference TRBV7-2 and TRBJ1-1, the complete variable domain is GAGVSQSPSNKVTEKGKDVELRCDPISGHTALYWYRQSLGQGLEFLIYFQGNSAPDKSGLPSDRFSAERTGGSVSTLTIQRTQQEDSAVYLCASSLTFQGNTEAFFGQGTRLTVV.

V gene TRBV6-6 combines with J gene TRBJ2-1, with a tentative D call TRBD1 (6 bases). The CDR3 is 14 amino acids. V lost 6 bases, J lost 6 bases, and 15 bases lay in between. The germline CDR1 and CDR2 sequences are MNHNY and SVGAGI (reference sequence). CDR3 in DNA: TGTGCCAGCAGCGGACAGACCAGGGGCAATGAGCAGTTCTTC. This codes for CASSGQTRGNEQFF.

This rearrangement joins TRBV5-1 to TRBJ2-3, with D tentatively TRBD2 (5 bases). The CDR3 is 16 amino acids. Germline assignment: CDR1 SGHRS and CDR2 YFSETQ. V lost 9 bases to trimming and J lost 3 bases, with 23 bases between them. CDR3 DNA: TGCGCCACCCGACGAGGAGGACCCACTGGGACAGATACGCAGTATTTT. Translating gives CATRRGGPTGTDTQYF.

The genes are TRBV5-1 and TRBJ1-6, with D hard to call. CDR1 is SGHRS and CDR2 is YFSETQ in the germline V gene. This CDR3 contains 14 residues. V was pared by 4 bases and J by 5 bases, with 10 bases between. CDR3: CASSLGFDNSPLHF. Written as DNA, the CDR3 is TGCGCCAGCAGCCTAGGATTCGATAATTCACCCCTCCACTTT.

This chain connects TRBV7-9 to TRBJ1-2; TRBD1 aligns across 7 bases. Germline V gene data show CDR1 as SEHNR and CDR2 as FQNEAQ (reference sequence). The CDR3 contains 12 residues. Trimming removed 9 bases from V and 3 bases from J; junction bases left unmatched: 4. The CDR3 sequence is CASDRVYYGYTF. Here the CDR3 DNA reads TGTGCCAGTGACAGGGTTTACTATGGCTACACCTTC. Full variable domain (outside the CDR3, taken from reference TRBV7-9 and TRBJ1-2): DTGVSQNPRHKITKRGQNVTFRCDPISEHNRLYWYRQTLGQGPEFLTYFQNEAQLEKSRLLSDRFSAERPKGSFSTLEIQRTEQGDSAMYLCASDRVYYGYTFGSGTRLTVV.

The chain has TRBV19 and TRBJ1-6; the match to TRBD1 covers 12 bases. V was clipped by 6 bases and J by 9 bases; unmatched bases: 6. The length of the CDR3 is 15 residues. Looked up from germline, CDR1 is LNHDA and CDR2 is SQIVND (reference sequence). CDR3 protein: CASRGQGAPGSPLHF. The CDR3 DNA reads TGTGCCAGTAGGGGACAGGGGGCGCCGGGTTCACCCCTCCACTTT.

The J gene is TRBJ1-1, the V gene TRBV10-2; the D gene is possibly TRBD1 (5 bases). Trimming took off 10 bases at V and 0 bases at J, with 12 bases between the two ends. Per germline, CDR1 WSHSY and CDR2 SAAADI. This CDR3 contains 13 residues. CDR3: CATTVGVNTEAFF. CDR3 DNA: TGCGCCACCACAGTAGGGGTGAACACTGAAGCTTTCTTT.

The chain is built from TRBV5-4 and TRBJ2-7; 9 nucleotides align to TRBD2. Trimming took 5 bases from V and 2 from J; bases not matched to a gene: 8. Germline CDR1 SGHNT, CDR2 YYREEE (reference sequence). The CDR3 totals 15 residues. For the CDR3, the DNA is TGTGCCAGCAGTGTGAGCGGGGGGAAGGCCTACGAGCAGTACTTC. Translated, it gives CASSVSGGKAYEQYF.

The CDR3 DNA is TGCGCCAGCAGTCCGACAGGGGAGGAAAACAATGAGCAGTTCTTC. Residues: CASSPTGEENNEQFF. The chain uses TRBV5-1 and TRBJ2-1; 8 bases match TRBD1. V lost 5 bases, J lost 5 bases, and 9 bases stayed unmatched. This CDR3 has 15 residues. CDR1 is SGHRS and CDR2 is YFSETQ in the germline V gene.